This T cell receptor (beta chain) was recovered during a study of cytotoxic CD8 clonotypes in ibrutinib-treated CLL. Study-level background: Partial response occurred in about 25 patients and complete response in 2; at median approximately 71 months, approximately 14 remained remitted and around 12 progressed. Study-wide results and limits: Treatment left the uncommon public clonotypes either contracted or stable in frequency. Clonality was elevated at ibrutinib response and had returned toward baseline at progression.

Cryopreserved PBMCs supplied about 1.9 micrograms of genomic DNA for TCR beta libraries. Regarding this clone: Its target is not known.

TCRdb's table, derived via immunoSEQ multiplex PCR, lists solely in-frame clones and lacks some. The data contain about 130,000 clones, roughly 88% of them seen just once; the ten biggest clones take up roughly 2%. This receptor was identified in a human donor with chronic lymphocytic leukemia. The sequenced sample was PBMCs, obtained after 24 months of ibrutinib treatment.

The CDR3 coding sequence is TGTGCCAGCAGCCCAAAGGTACGGGTGGGCGACGAGCAGTACTTC. This codes for CASSPKVRVGDEQYF. The chain employs TRBV7-9 and TRBJ2-7; D gene uncertain. The CDR3 is made up of 15 amino acids. CDR1 is SEHNR, CDR2 FQNEAQ, per germline (reference sequence). With 5 bases removed from V and 5 bases from J, the gap between germline ends came to 19 bases.